This record concerns one T cell receptor (beta chain) sequence. No antigen is known for it. Antigen-specific CD4+ T cells expanded by the ViraFEST assay with viral peptide pools were then sequenced. With more than 9 days of culture completed, CD4+ T cells were isolated. The infection with SARS-CoV-2 (confirmed by PCR) occurred in this person between March and December 2020. This record belongs to a study of vaccination effects on CD4 cells after COVID-19. TCRdb's copy holds only in-frame clones and misses some; the assay was immunoSEQ multiplex PCR. This table holds 70,000 or so clones, around 70% found once. The germline V gene has CDR1 LNHDA and CDR2 SQIVND (reference sequence). The CDR3 runs to 14 residues. Trimming took off 9 bases at V and 2 bases at J, with 16 bases between the two ends.

The source material was CD4+ T cells from PBMCs cultured with HIV peptides, sampled before COVID-19 vaccination. Indicated subset: HIV-1 Nef peptide pool negative control/reference culture. The TCR was taken from a human donor who had a prior SARS-CoV-2 infection. V and J are TRBV19 and TRBJ1-2, with D unclear. DNA of the CDR3: TGTGCCAGCTCCAAACAGATACCCAACTATGGCTACACCTTC. It translates to CASSKQIPNYGYTF.